The clone carrying this TCR beta chain came up a few times. Its antigen is as yet unknown. The CDR3 sequence is 14 residues long. CDR1 and CDR2 (germline): KGHSH, LQKENI. V lost 5 bases, J lost 6 bases, and 16 bases lay in between. This specimen belongs to a study of tumor-infiltrating lymphocytes in localized non-small cell lung cancer. Overall study findings and caveats: No T-cell fraction difference was seen between IM1 and IM2 tumors.

Libraries were prepared by immunoSEQ multiplex PCR; TCRdb keeps only in-frame clonotypes and omits some of them. The sample holds approximately 12,000 clones, around 65% seen once. This receptor was identified in a human donor with non-small cell lung cancer. The chain is built from TRBV18 and TRBJ1-1, with D perhaps TRBD1 (6 bases). The sample taken for sequencing was lung tumor tissue. The CDR3 spells CASSWGAGGAEAFF. CDR3 nucleotides: TGTGCCAGCTCATGGGGGGCCGGGGGTGCTGAAGCTTTCTTT.